This T cell receptor beta chain appears in the sequencing data of a study of cytotoxic CD8 clonotypes in ibrutinib-treated CLL. Study-level background: Over 9 relapsed/refractory, about 14 treatment-naive; some 17 IGHV unmutated. Average yields of approximately 260,000 productive templates and 80,000 to 100,000 productive rearrangements characterized the samples. Study results and limitations: Age-matched healthy donor levels were exceeded by baseline clonality, which tracked circulating CD8+ T-cell counts. Public clonotypes proved infrequent, and on treatment they shrank or remained steady.

About this clone: Its antigen is undetermined.

This table comes from immunoSEQ multiplex PCR, and its TCRdb copy is limited to in-frame clones, with some not included. This repertoire shows over 100,000 clones, 80% to 90% found once; its top ten account for roughly 1.9%. Per germline, CDR1 MNHEY and CDR2 SMNVEV (reference sequence). Trimming took 11 bases from V and 5 from J; bases not matched to a gene: 8. This CDR3 region has 13 residues. The rearrangement links TRBV27 to TRBJ1-5; 8 bases are shared with TRBD1. The source was PBMCs, collected after 24 months of ibrutinib treatment. This clonotype originated in a human donor with chronic lymphocytic leukemia. The CDR3, as DNA: TGTGCCTCGGGGGACAGGCGACATCAGCCCCAGCATTTT. It encodes CASGDRRHQPQHF.